The T cell receptor beta chain described here comes from a study of T cells in localized non-small cell lung cancer (dated by TCRdb to about 2020). General notes on the study: The study examined T cell repertoires in under 300 patients with early-stage NSCLC and compared tumors with uninvolved tumor-adjacent lungs. NSCLC patients had a mean age of approximately 66 years, and 120 to 150 were male and some 98 female. The cohort comprised roughly 230 treatment-naïve NSCLC patients with resected, localized lung tumors. On the study overall, not on this receptor specifically: Because multi-region tumor sequencing was not done, intratumor heterogeneity could not be ruled out. A median of roughly 60 of the top 100 tumor clones were detected in paired uninvolved adjacent lung, and 28 of these tumor clones were also found among the top 100 clones of the paired uninvolved adjacent lung. Because the study design was exploratory, TCR variables were selected using unadjusted p-values without false-discovery rate correction. Uninvolved tumor-adjacent lung showed the highest T cell clonality, higher than tumor, which suggests more focused antigenic responses in the uninvolved tumor-adjacent lung. Longer overall survival was associated with higher T cell density in blood, whereas shorter survival was associated with higher clonality in adjacent lung.

At diagnosis, peripheral blood, uninvolved tumor-adjacent lung and tumor were collected and stored as a combination of fresh-frozen and FFPE material. For TCR repertoire profiling, the blood samples were analyzed as peripheral blood mononuclear cells. As to this clone: No cognate antigen has been identified for it. No base quality values were provided; no much bigger clone lies one nucleotide off.

The immunoSEQ Assay was used to sequence TCR beta CDR3 regions from DNA. Per the source publication's procedure: To compute T cell density, TCR beta template counts were normalized to usable DNA, which was estimated by amplifying housekeeping genes. Using the preseqR package, richness was estimated by extrapolating to 120,000 templates for tissue samples and 400,000 templates for PBMC samples. Clonality was defined as one minus Pielou's evenness. Differential abundance testing on productive amino-acid clonotypes, with a minimum total count of 5 and an alpha of 0.1, was used to identify tissue-enriched TCRs. The Jaccard Index and the Morisita Overlap Index were used to measure how much the repertoires overlapped between compartments. GLIPH clustered TCR beta CDR3s with public tetramer-defined viral CDR3s; viral motifs required at least three viral sequences plus V-gene enrichment. TCRdb took over this immuneACCESS table, retaining in-frame rearrangements with V and J assigned. Such tables are incomplete; in checked studies, under half of the missing clones stem from an unresolved V gene, and the remainder is unexplained. V and J calls and clone size are copied from that table; D and trimming were computed from the DNA. In all, the sample holds 90,000 to 95,000 clones, and approximately 91% of those were seen once. The ten largest account for over 4% of the sample.

CDR1 SNHLY and CDR2 FYNNEI are derived from the germline V gene. The germline V and J ends show losses of 7 bases and 0 bases respectively, and no gene match explains 9 bases of the junction. The CDR3 runs 16 residues from the cysteine to the phenylalanine. CDR3 DNA only is kept here, 48 bases in frame from base 1. This receptor was identified in a woman aged 35 to 75 with stage II squamous cell lung carcinoma. The sample here was PBMCs, taken before any cancer treatment. The sequence links TRBV2 to TRBJ2-4, with TRBD1 matching 7 junction bases. The CDR3 reads CASTIETGVAKNIQYF. The DNA sequence is as follows: TGTGCCAGCACCATCGAAACAGGGGTAGCCAAAAACATTCAGTACTTC.